A single sample gave rise to the 10 T cell receptor beta chains below, sequenced in a study of response to subunit inactivated influenza vaccine. Via MiXCR, TCRdb re-called the RT-PCR reads, giving one row per CDR3 protein. Here the sample spans 500,000 to 550,000 distinct CDR3 sequences, around a quarter being singletons. These data were likewise used in another study, on T cells expressing NK-cell markers. That publication notes: Researchers built TCR beta cDNA using 5'RACE template switching with UMIs.

Sample: CD4+ T cells sorted from PBMCs, taken 12 days after vaccination. These receptors all come from a man in his fifties who received an inactivated influenza vaccine.

The chain couples TRBV6-2 or TRBV6-3 to TRBJ2-1; TRBD2 is a possible D gene (6 bases). The CDR3 is 15 amino acids. Germline V gene lookup returns CDR1 MNHEY and CDR2 SVGEGT. V lost 2 bases to trimming and J lost 0 bases, with 8 bases between them. CDR3 in amino acids: CASSYIGSSYNEQFF. The CDR3 region has the DNA TGTGCCAGCAGTTACATCGGGAGCTCCTACAATGAGCAGTTCTTC.

This clonotype was recorded a few times. V and J are TRBV5-1 and TRBJ2-5; possible D gene TRBD1, 6 bases. The CDR3 runs 13 residues. From germline, CDR1 is SGHRS and CDR2 YFSETQ. V gave up 3 bases and J gave up 5 bases, with 11 bases separating them. CDR3 protein: CASSSGQRETQYF. The CDR3 DNA follows: TGCGCCAGCAGCTCAGGACAGAGGGAGACCCAGTACTTC.

The rearrangement links TRBV20-1 to TRBJ1-6, with TRBD1 matching over 9 bases. The V segment lost 6 bases and the J segment 7 bases; nucleotides outside the gene matches: 7. There are 14 residues in the CDR3. Per germline, CDR1 DFQATT and CDR2 SNEGSKA (reference sequence). The CDR3, as DNA: TGCAGTGCCCCTAGGACAGGGGAGAATTCACCCCTCCACTTT. Residues: CSAPRTGENSPLHF.

This chain uses TRBV3-1 with TRBJ2-2, with D hard to call. CDR3 length: 12 amino acids. V lost 2 bases, J lost 7 bases, and 5 bases lay in between. Germline lookup yields CDR1 LGHDT and CDR2 YNNKEL (reference sequence). CDR3 DNA sequence: TGTGCCAGCAGCCAACAGTACGGGGAGCTGTTTTTT. Translated: CASSQQYGELFF.

This clonotype was seen a handful of times. The V gene is TRBV7-6, the J gene TRBJ2-1; D is perhaps TRBD1 (6 bases). This CDR3 has 16 residues. Between the trimmed V and J ends, which lost 5 bases and 2 bases, there was a span of 16 bases. From germline, CDR1 is SGHVS and CDR2 FNYEAQ. In DNA, the CDR3 is TGTGCCAGCAGCCCAAGTCAGGGGCGGACCTACAATGAGCAGTTCTTC. Its translation is CASSPSQGRTYNEQFF.

This clonotype was observed a few times. The chain recombines TRBV2 with TRBJ1-2, with 7 bases lining up with TRBD1. Trimming removed 5 bases from V and 5 bases from J; junction bases left unmatched: 20. This CDR3 has 18 amino acids. The germline V gene encodes CDR1 SNHLY and CDR2 FYNNEI. CDR3 coding DNA: TGTGCCAGCAGTACACCCAGGGGGGGTGGCATAAGGAGATATGGCTACACCTTC. This encodes CASSTPRGGGIRRYGYTF.

The genes are TRBV10-3 and TRBJ2-1; 7 positions match TRBD2. With V trimmed by 8 bases and J by 1 base, 2 bases remained unmatched. There are 13 residues in the CDR3. Germline loops: CDR1 ENHRY, CDR2 SYGVKD. CDR3: CAIWGGSYNEQFF. In DNA form, the CDR3 reads TGTGCCATCTGGGGGGGGTCCTACAATGAGCAGTTCTTC.

The chain carries TRBV18 and TRBJ2-1; maybe TRBD2 (6 bases). The V gene lost 0 bases and the J gene lost 7 bases, with 16 bases spanning the gap. In germline, CDR1 is KGHSH, CDR2 LQKENI. This CDR3 has 16 amino acids. This chain's CDR3 is CASSPPTARGINEQFF. The CDR3 region has the DNA TGTGCCAGCTCACCACCAACTGCACGGGGGATAAATGAGCAGTTCTTC.

This chain uses TRBV6-2 or TRBV6-3 with TRBJ2-6; D not certain. There are 18 residues in the CDR3. The germline V gene has CDR1 MNHEY and CDR2 SVGEGT. V was cut by 5 bases and J by 0 bases, with 17 bases left in between. The CDR3 DNA follows: TGTGCCAGCAGTAAACAGCTAGTGGGCCTCTCTGGGGCCAACGTCCTGACTTTC. Its translation is CASSKQLVGLSGANVLTF.

In its sample, this clonotype was seen a few times. V is TRBV12-5 and J is TRBJ2-2; D not resolved. Per germline, CDR1 LGHNT and CDR2 FRNRAP. This CDR3 is 15 amino acids long. V was shortened by 0 bases and J by 1 base, with 6 bases between the two germline ends. Here the CDR3 reads CASGLVLGNTGELFF. CDR3 DNA sequence: TGTGCTAGTGGTTTGGTACTCGGGAACACCGGGGAGCTGTTTTTT.